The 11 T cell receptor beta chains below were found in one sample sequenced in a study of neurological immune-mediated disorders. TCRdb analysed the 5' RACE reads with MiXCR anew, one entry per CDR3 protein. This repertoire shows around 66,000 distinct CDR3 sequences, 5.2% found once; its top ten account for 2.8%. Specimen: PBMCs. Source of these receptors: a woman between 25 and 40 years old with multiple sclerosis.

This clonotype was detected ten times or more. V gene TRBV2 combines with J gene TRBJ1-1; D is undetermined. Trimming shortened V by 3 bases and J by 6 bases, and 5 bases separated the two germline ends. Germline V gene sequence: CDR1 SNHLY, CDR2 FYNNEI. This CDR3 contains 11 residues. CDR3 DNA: TGTGCCAGCAGTGACGGGGCTGAAGCTTTCTTT. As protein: CASSDGAEAFF.

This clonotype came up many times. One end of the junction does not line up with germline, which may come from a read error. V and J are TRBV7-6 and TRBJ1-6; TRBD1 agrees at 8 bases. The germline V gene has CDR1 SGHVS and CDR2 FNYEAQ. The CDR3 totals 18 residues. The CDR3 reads CASSLALAGGELYSPLNF. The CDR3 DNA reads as TGTGCCAGCAGCTTAGCGCTCGCAGGGGGCGAGTTGTATTCACCCCTCAACTTT.

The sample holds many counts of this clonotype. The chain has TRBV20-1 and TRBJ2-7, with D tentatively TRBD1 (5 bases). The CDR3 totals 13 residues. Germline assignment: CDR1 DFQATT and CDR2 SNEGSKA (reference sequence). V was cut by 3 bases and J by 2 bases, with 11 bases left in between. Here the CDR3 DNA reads TGCAGTGCTAGTCCAGGACAAGCCTACGAGCAGTACTTC. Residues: CSASPGQAYEQYF.

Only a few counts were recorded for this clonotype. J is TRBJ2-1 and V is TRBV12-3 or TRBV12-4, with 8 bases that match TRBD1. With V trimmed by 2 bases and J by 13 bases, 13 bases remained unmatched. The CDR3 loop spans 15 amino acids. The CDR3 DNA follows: TGTGCCAGCAGTTTATCCGGACAGGGAGAAACTATCCAGTTCTTC. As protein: CASSLSGQGETIQFF.

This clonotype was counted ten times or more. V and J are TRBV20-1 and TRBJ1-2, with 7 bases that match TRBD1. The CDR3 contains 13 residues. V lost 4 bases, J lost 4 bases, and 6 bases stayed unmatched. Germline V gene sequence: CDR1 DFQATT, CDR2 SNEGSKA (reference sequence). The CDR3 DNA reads TGCAGTGCTAAGAGGGACAGCTTCTATGGCTACACCTTC. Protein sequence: CSAKRDSFYGYTF.

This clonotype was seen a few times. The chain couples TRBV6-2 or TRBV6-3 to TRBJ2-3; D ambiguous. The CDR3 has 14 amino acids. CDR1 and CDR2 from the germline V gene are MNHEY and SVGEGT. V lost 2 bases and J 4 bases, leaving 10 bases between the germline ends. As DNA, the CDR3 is TGTGCCAGCAGTTACGGGGTCCCGCCAGATACGCAGTATTTT. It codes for CASSYGVPPDTQYF.

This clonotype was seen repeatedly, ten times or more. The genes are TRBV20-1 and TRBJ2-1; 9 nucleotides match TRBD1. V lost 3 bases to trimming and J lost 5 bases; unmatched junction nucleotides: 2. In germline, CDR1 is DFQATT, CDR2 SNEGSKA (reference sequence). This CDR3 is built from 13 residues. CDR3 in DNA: TGCAGTGCTAGGACAGGGGGTAACAATGAGCAGTTCTTC. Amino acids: CSARTGGNNEQFF.

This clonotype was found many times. The CDR3 protein is CASSQEPGVAGRLYEQYF. The CDR3 DNA reads TGTGCCAGCAGCCAAGAACCGGGGGTAGCGGGGAGACTTTACGAGCAGTACTTC. The gene calls are TRBV3-1 and TRBJ2-7; 8 positions agree with TRBD2. Trimming at V came to 0 bases and at J to 4 bases, leaving 14 bases not matched to a gene. Germline loops: CDR1 LGHDT, CDR2 YNNKEL (reference sequence). The CDR3 contains 18 residues.

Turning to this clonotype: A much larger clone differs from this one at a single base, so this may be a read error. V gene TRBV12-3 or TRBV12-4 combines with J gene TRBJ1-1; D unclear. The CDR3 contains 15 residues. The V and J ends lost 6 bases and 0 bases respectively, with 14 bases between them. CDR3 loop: CASRTMGRMNTEAFF. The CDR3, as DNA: TGTGCCAGCAGGACAATGGGCAGAATGAACACTGAAGCTTTCTTT.

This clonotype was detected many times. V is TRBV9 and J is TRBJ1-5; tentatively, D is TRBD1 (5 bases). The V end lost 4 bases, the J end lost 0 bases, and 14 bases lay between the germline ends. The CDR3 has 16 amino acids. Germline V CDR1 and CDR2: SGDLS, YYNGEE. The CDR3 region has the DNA TGTGCCAGCAGCCCCGGAGTCGGGGCTAGCAATCAGCCCCAGCATTTT. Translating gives CASSPGVGASNQPQHF.

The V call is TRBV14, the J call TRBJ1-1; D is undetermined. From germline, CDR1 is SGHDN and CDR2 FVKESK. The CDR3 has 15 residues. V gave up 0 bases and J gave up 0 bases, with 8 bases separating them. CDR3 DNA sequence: TGTGCCAGCAGCCAAGATCAAAGCGTGAACACTGAAGCTTTCTTT. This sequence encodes CASSQDQSVNTEAFF.